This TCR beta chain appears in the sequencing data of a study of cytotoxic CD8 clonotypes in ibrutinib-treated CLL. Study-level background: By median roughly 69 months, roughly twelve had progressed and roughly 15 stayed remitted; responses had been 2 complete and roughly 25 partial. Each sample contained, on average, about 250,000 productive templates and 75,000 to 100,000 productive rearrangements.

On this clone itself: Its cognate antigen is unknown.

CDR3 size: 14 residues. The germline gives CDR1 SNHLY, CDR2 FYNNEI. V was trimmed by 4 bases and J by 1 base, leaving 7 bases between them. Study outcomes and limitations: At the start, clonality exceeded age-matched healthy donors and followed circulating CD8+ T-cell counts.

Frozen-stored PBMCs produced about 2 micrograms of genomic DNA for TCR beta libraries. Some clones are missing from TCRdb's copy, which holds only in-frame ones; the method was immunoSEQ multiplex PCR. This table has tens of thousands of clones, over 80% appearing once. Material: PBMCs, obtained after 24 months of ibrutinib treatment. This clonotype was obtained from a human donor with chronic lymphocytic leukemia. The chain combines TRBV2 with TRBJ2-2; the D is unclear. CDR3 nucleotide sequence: TGTGCCAGCAGTGCGGTCCAGAACACCGGGGAGCTGTTTTTT. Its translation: CASSAVQNTGELFF. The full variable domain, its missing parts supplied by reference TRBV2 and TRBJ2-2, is EPEVTQTPSHQVTQMGQEVILRCVPISNHLYFYWYRQILGQKVEFLVSFYNNEISEKSEIFDDQFSVERPDGSNFTLKIRSTKLEDSAMYFCASSAVQNTGELFFGEGSRLTVL.